This T cell receptor beta chain was obtained from a study of OX40 agonist ivuxolimab in advanced cancers. Study details: Across the patients, intravenous ivuxolimab was delivered every 2 weeks at 0.01 to 10 mg/kg. Dose-escalation patients' cancers were hepatocellular carcinoma, melanoma, renal cell or head and neck cancer.

Comment on this clone: Antigen unknown.

This table comes from immunoSEQ multiplex PCR, and its TCRdb copy is limited to in-frame clones, with some not included. Among 65,000 or so clones listed, approximately 91% were seen once. CDR3 length: 11 amino acids. V lost 7 bases and J lost 4; bases outside the gene matches: 1. From germline, CDR1 is DFQATT and CDR2 SNEGSKA (reference sequence). Whole-study findings and limits: Which antigen the expanded peripheral T cells recognized is unknown.

Sequenced material: CD4+ or CD8+ T cells sorted from blood, taken in a trial of the OX40 agonist ivuxolimab. This TCR was recovered from an adult with an advanced solid tumor such as melanoma, head and neck, liver or kidney cancer. The chain recombines TRBV20-1 with TRBJ2-1; 7 bases agree with TRBD2. CDR3 sequence (DNA): TGCAGTGGGGAGGGTTACAATGAGCAGTTCTTC. Its translation is CSGEGYNEQFF.